This T cell receptor beta chain was observed in a study of CD8 T cells in ankylosing spondylitis. TCRdb re-derived calls from the 5' RACE reads in MiXCR, one entry per CDR3 protein. The profile shows fewer than 750,000 distinct CDR3 sequences, 15% to 20% of them singletons. The germline V gene has CDR1 SNHLY and CDR2 FYNNEI. Trimming took off 7 bases at V and 2 bases at J, with 13 bases between the two ends. This CDR3 spans 14 amino acids. For this clonotype: Its antigen is still unknown.

General observations from the study: Reported data indicate significant enrichment of disease-linked clones within matched ankylosing spondylitis synovial fluid. Ankylosing spondylitis blood seemed to carry a telltale TCR beta motif made of fewer than ten highly homologous variants.

The sample comprised blood, either unsorted or a sorted T cell fraction (not recorded which). This receptor was taken from a male donor with ankylosing spondylitis. This chain links TRBV2 with TRBJ2-3; D unclear. The CDR3 DNA reads as TGTGCCAGCATGTCAGTGGGATACACAGATACGCAGTATTTT. Amino acids: CASMSVGYTDTQYF.